The 28 T cell receptor beta chains listed next were all sequenced from one sample in a study of beta chain features in type 1 diabetes. Overall study results and limits: Type 1 diabetes patients had TCRB CDR3s that were shorter (moderately but significantly so) in all four CD4+ subsets.

Their target antigens are unknown. As every portion of the isolated RNA was reverse transcribed, the sequencing read expressed TCRB transcripts. Some clones are missing from TCRdb's copy, which holds only in-frame ones; the method was immunoSEQ multiplex PCR. The table includes some 660,000 clones, over 13% detected once. Specimen: naive CD4+ T cells from blood. The receptor source for this set is a man aged 18 to 30 with type 1 diabetes.

This clone was counted only a few times. This sequence joins TRBV7-9 and TRBJ2-1, with TRBD2 as a possible D gene (6 bases). V lost 3 bases and J lost 6, with 15 bases in between. This CDR3 has 15 amino acids. CDR1 is SEHNR, CDR2 FQNEAQ, per germline (reference sequence). The CDR3 is CASSLELASGNEQFF. CDR3 sequence (DNA): TGTGCCAGCAGCTTGGAACTAGCTTCCGGCAATGAGCAGTTCTTC.

This clone appeared a few times. The chain carries TRBV5-1 and TRBJ2-7; D unresolved. This CDR3 comprises 14 residues. The germline V gene has CDR1 SGHRS and CDR2 YFSETQ. The V end lost 1 base, the J end lost 2 bases, and 10 bases lay between the germline ends. The CDR3 loop reads CASSLYGPTYEQYF. The CDR3 nucleotides are TGCGCCAGCAGCTTGTACGGACCAACCTACGAGCAGTACTTC.

Only a few counts were recorded for this clone. The V and J genes are TRBV7-8 and TRBJ2-1; the D gene is possibly TRBD1 (6 bases). V was shortened by 5 bases and J by 4 bases, with 12 bases between the two germline ends. Germline loops: CDR1 SGHVS, CDR2 FQNEAQ. This CDR3 has 14 amino acids. This CDR3 reads CASSPGQGYNEQFF. The CDR3 DNA sequence: TGTGCCAGCAGCCCTGGGCAGGGGTACAATGAGCAGTTCTTC.

This rearrangement joins TRBV4-1 to TRBJ1-5; TRBD1 might be the D (5 bases). Germline V gene data show CDR1 as MGHRA and CDR2 as YSYEKL. Between the trimmed V and J ends, which lost 5 bases and 2 bases, there was a span of 10 bases. The CDR3 runs 14 residues. The CDR3 loop is CASSSRDGNQPQHF. Written as DNA, the CDR3 is TGCGCCAGCAGCTCACGGGACGGCAATCAGCCCCAGCATTTT.

This sequence joins TRBV14 and TRBJ1-1; no firm D call. The V and J ends lost 4 bases and 4 bases respectively, with 10 bases between them. Germline CDR1 and CDR2: SGHDN and FVKESK. The CDR3 spans 13 residues. The CDR3 coding sequence is TGTGCCAGCAGCCTCCTTCGGTCCACTGAAGCTTTCTTT. It is translated as CASSLLRSTEAFF.

This chain joins TRBV30 and TRBJ2-3, with 8 bases that match TRBD2. J lost 0 bases, V lost 0 bases, and 5 bases had no gene match. This CDR3 region has 16 residues. From germline, CDR1 is GTSNPN and CDR2 SVGIG (reference sequence). CDR3 loop: CAWSVGGGPSTDTQYF. DNA for the CDR3: TGTGCCTGGAGTGTAGGCGGGGGGCCTAGCACAGATACGCAGTATTTT.

V and J are TRBV29-1 and TRBJ1-5; D not certain. The germline V gene has CDR1 SQVTM and CDR2 ANQGSEA. The V end lost 4 bases, the J end lost 2 bases, and 9 bases lay between the germline ends. The CDR3 runs 13 residues. The CDR3 region has the DNA TGCAGCGTTGCAGGTATTGGCAATCAGCCCCAGCATTTT. Protein product: CSVAGIGNQPQHF.

The rearrangement links TRBV19 to TRBJ1-1, with D perhaps TRBD1 (6 bases). The CDR3 runs 15 residues. Trimming left V 8 bases short and J 5 bases short, with 21 bases between. Germline CDR1 LNHDA, CDR2 SQIVND (reference sequence). The CDR3 spells CASESGRQGRTEAFF. CDR3 in DNA: TGTGCCAGTGAATCTGGTAGGCAGGGGAGAACTGAAGCTTTCTTT.

The chain joins TRBV11-2 to TRBJ2-7, with TRBD2 identical over 13 bases. The CDR3 sequence is 17 residues long. Germline V CDR1 and CDR2: SGHAT, FQNNGV. Trimming at V came to 5 bases and at J to 7 bases, leaving 14 bases not matched to a gene. The CDR3 nucleotides are TGTGCCAGCAGCCACGCACTTAGGACTAGCGGGGGCGGTGAGCAGTACTTC. Amino acids: CASSHALRTSGGGEQYF.

This clone was observed a handful of times. The chain is built from TRBV30 and TRBJ2-6; TRBD1 aligns across 7 bases. The germline CDR1 and CDR2 sequences are GTSNPN and SVGIG (reference sequence). This CDR3 contains 15 residues. The J segment lost 0 bases and the V segment lost 7 bases, leaving 6 bases of the junction unmatched. The CDR3 loop is CALRTGPSGANVLTF. In DNA, the CDR3 is TGTGCCTTGAGGACAGGTCCCTCTGGGGCCAACGTCCTGACTTTC.

This chain joins TRBV5-4 and TRBJ1-1; tentative D call: TRBD1 (6 bases). There are 14 residues in the CDR3. Trimming left V 5 bases short and J 0 bases short, with 11 bases between. Germline V gene lookup returns CDR1 SGHNT and CDR2 YYREEE (reference sequence). For the CDR3, the DNA is TGTGCCAGCAGTGGGGACATTATGAACACTGAAGCTTTCTTT. Its protein is CASSGDIMNTEAFF.

The chain employs TRBV30 and TRBJ2-2; 8 nucleotides align to TRBD2. Germline V gives CDR1 GTSNPN, CDR2 SVGIG (reference sequence). CDR3 size: 15 residues. V shed 3 bases, J shed 3 bases, and the junction held 6 bases outside the gene matches. The CDR3 bases are TGTGCCTGGAGGGTTAGCGGGGACTACACCGGGGAGCTGTTTTTT. It codes for CAWRVSGDYTGELFF.

This rearrangement joins TRBV6-1 to TRBJ1-1; D ambiguous. Trimming pared 1 base from V and 5 bases from J, leaving 8 bases between. The CDR3 contains 13 residues. CDR1 is MNHNS, CDR2 SASEGT, per germline. As DNA, the CDR3 is TGTGCCAGCAGTGAAGTTAGAGGGACTGAAGCTTTCTTT. It codes for CASSEVRGTEAFF.

The chain combines TRBV9 with TRBJ2-5, with TRBD1 as a possible D gene (6 bases). V was clipped by 0 bases and J by 5 bases, with 14 bases between them. Germline CDR1 SGDLS, CDR2 YYNGEE. The CDR3 loop spans 15 amino acids. The CDR3: CASSVGGGAAETQYF. The CDR3 DNA reads TGTGCCAGCAGCGTAGGAGGGGGAGCGGCGGAGACCCAGTACTTC. Full variable domain (remainder filled in from reference TRBV9 and TRBJ2-5): DSGVTQTPKHLITATGQRVTLRCSPRSGDLSVYWYQQSLDQGLQFLIQYYNGEERAKGNILERFSAQQFPDLHSELNLSSLELGDSALYFCASSVGGGAAETQYFGPGTRLLVL.

A few counts support this clone. V gene TRBV7-2 combines with J gene TRBJ2-5; D is possibly TRBD1 (6 bases). V gave up 5 bases and J gave up 2 bases, with 18 bases separating them. Per germline, CDR1 SGHTA and CDR2 FQGNSA. The length of the CDR3 is 16 residues. CDR3: CASSLWTRGIQETQYF. CDR3 DNA: TGTGCCAGCAGCCTTTGGACGAGGGGGATACAAGAGACCCAGTACTTC.

This clone showed up just a few times. This rearrangement joins TRBV7-2 to TRBJ2-1; TRBD1 is a possible D gene (6 bases). The germline gives CDR1 SGHTA, CDR2 FQGNSA. The CDR3 is made up of 14 amino acids. The V gene lost 11 bases and the J gene lost 4 bases, with 18 bases spanning the gap. CDR3 region: CACPVDRVYNEQFF. For the CDR3, the DNA is TGTGCCTGCCCCGTGGACAGAGTTTACAATGAGCAGTTCTTC.

The rearrangement links TRBV27 to TRBJ2-5; no clear D. V lost 5 bases and J lost 5, with 15 bases in between. This CDR3 is 14 amino acids long. Per germline, CDR1 MNHEY and CDR2 SMNVEV (reference sequence). The CDR3 reads CASSPTPFLETQYF. DNA of the CDR3: TGTGCCAGCAGTCCAACCCCCTTTCTGGAGACCCAGTACTTC.

This clone was counted a few times. The rearrangement links TRBV7-9 to TRBJ2-7, with D tentatively TRBD1 (5 bases). The CDR3 has 12 residues. V was clipped by 5 bases and J by 5 bases, with 10 bases between them. Per the germline V gene, CDR1 is SEHNR and CDR2 is FQNEAQ (reference sequence). The CDR3 is CASSRNRNEQYF. The CDR3 DNA is TGTGCCAGCAGCCGAAACAGGAACGAGCAGTACTTC.

This clone has only a few counts. The V gene is TRBV4-1, the J gene TRBJ2-7, with D possibly being TRBD1 or TRBD2 (5 bases each). The CDR3 sequence is 14 residues long. Trimming pared 1 base from V and 5 bases from J, leaving 12 bases between. Germline CDR1 MGHRA, CDR2 YSYEKL. The CDR3 nucleotides read TGCGCCAGCAGCCAAGTGCAGGGAGTAGACGAGCAGTACTTC. Protein product: CASSQVQGVDEQYF.

The chain has TRBV5-1 and TRBJ2-4, with D uncertain. Germline V lookup: CDR1 SGHRS, CDR2 YFSETQ. CDR3 length equals 13 residues. Trimming took 7 bases from V and 4 from J, leaving 12 bases between them. DNA of the CDR3: TGCGCCAGCTCAGTCGACGGGAAAAACATTCAGTACTTC. Its translation is CASSVDGKNIQYF.

The V and J genes are TRBV6-1 and TRBJ2-7, with TRBD2 as a possible D gene (7 bases). The CDR3 spans 13 residues. V dropped 11 bases and J dropped 0 bases, with 14 bases sitting between them. Germline V gene sequence: CDR1 MNHNS, CDR2 SASEGT. Written as DNA, the CDR3 is TGTGCCGGGGGCCGGGACTACTCCTACGAGCAGTACTTC. It is translated as CAGGRDYSYEQYF.

V usage is TRBV25-1 and J usage is TRBJ2-3, with 8 nucleotides matching TRBD2. Germline assignment: CDR1 MGHDK and CDR2 SYGVNS. The length of the CDR3 is 15 residues. With V trimmed by 1 base and J by 1 base, 1 base remained unmatched. CDR3 residues: CASSEWRGGTDTQYF. The CDR3 DNA follows: TGTGCCAGCAGTGAATGGCGGGGGGGCACAGATACGCAGTATTTT.

V is TRBV9 and J is TRBJ2-3, with 10 bases matching TRBD2. The CDR3 is made up of 17 amino acids. With 0 bases clipped from V and 2 bases from J, the junction kept 6 bases outside the gene matches. The V gene's germline CDR1 is SGDLS and CDR2 YYNGEE. The CDR3 sequence is CASSVDYGLADTDTQYF. The CDR3 DNA reads TGTGCCAGCAGCGTAGATTACGGACTAGCGGACACAGATACGCAGTATTTT.

The rearrangement links TRBV29-1 to TRBJ2-1, with TRBD2 as a possible D gene (7 bases). The CDR3 runs 12 residues. From germline, CDR1 is SQVTM and CDR2 ANQGSEA. CDR3 region: CGGGGTYNEQFF. The CDR3 DNA follows: TGCGGAGGGGGGGGTACCTACAATGAGCAGTTCTTC.

The rearrangement joins TRBV13 to TRBJ2-7; 10 bases are a match to TRBD1. Germline lookup yields CDR1 PRHDT and CDR2 FYEKMQ (reference sequence). This CDR3 has 14 residues. The V segment lost 10 bases and the J segment 4 bases; nucleotides outside the gene matches: 10. CDR3 in amino acids: CATEDRGMGYEQYF. CDR3 sequence (DNA): TGTGCCACGGAGGACAGGGGGATGGGGTACGAGCAGTACTTC. The variable domain in full, completed from reference TRBV13 and TRBJ2-7, reads AAGVIQSPRHLIKEKRETATLKCYPIPRHDTVYWYQQGPGQDPQFLISFYEKMQSDKGSIPDRFSAQQFSDYHSELNMSSLELGDSALYFCATEDRGMGYEQYFGPGTRLTVT.

This clone turned up a few times. This chain connects TRBV4-1 to TRBJ2-7, with 7 bases lining up with TRBD2. CDR3 size: 14 residues. From germline, CDR1 is MGHRA and CDR2 YSYEKL. After removal of 3 bases from V and 3 bases from J, the junction contained 5 bases not matched to a gene. Written as DNA, the CDR3 is TGCGCCAGCAGCCACACGCGGGGGAACTACGAGCAGTACTTC. Translating gives CASSHTRGNYEQYF.

This clone was seen more than once but under ten times. One end of the junction fails to match germline, which may point to a read error. The V and J genes are TRBV7-7 and TRBJ2-7, with D unclear. The CDR3 covers 13 residues. Germline V gene data show CDR1 as SSHAT and CDR2 as FNYEAQ (reference sequence). CDR3 sequence: CASSLSPTDEQYF. CDR3 nucleotides: TGTGCTAGCAGCCTCTCCCCCACTGACGAGCAGTACTTC. The whole variable domain, filled in from reference TRBV7-7 and TRBJ2-7, reads GAGVSQSPRYKVTKRGQDVTLRCDPISSHATLYWYQQALGQGPEFLTYFNYEAQPDKSGLPSDRFSAERPEGSISTLTIQRTEQRDSAMYRCASSLSPTDEQYFGPGTRLTVT.

This clone was detected a few times. Its ends do not fully match the called genes, so a read error is possible. Distinct nucleotide sequences in the sample also encode this CDR3. J is TRBJ1-1 and V is TRBV7-7; maybe TRBD1 (5 bases). CDR1 is SSHAT and CDR2 is FNYEAQ in the germline V gene (reference sequence). The CDR3 has 13 residues. CDR3 residues: CASSLGQNTEAFF. For the CDR3, the DNA is TGTGCTAGCAGCCTTGGACAGAACACTGAAGCTTTCTTT. Based on the CDR3 plus reference TRBV7-7 and TRBJ1-1, the full variable domain is GAGVSQSPRYKVTKRGQDVTLRCDPISSHATLYWYQQALGQGPEFLTYFNYEAQPDKSGLPSDRFSAERPEGSISTLTIQRTEQRDSAMYRCASSLGQNTEAFFGQGTRLTVV.